This TCR beta chain was identified during a study of OX40 agonist ivuxolimab in advanced cancers. Points on this clone: The antigen is not known.

The repertoire was sequenced with immunoSEQ multiplex PCR; TCRdb's copy has only in-frame clones and lacks some. This table has fewer than 85,000 clones, 92% appearing once. Study-level findings and limits: Near-lowest levels of clonal expansion characterized partial responders at 0.1-3.0 mg/kg. Average numbers of expanded clones were greater in CD8+ T cells than in CD4+.

The sequence derives from an adult with an advanced solid tumor such as melanoma, head and neck, liver or kidney cancer. The starting material was CD4+ or CD8+ T cells sorted from blood, obtained in a trial of the OX40 agonist ivuxolimab.

In nucleotides, the CDR3 is TGTGCCAGCAGCTTGACAGGGATTGGGGCCAACGTCCTGACTTTC. This translates into CASSLTGIGANVLTF. V is TRBV7-8 and J is TRBJ2-6; TRBD1 matches 7 bases. V lost 3 bases and J lost 3; bases outside the gene matches: 2. Germline V gene lookup returns CDR1 SGHVS and CDR2 FQNEAQ. The CDR3 length is 15 residues.